These 11 T cell receptor beta chains came from one sample sequenced in a study of T cells in women clearing cervical HPV infection. Here immunoSEQ multiplex PCR was the method, and the copy in TCRdb shows in-frame clones only, minus some. Its table lists tens of thousands of clones. Sequencing was performed on blood buffy coat. Receptor source: a woman aged 18 to 69 with a cervical HPV16 infection that either progressed to CIN3+ or cleared (not recorded which).

With regard to this clone: The read gets to within 3 residues of the CDR3 end, and the germline J gene fills in the rest. The chain employs TRBV6-1 and TRBJ2-3, with unresolved D. The CDR3 extends over 17 amino acids. Per the germline V gene, CDR1 is MNHNS and CDR2 is SASEGT. V lost 2 bases to trimming and J lost 0 bases, with 15 bases between them. The part of the CDR3 DNA that was read is TGTGCCAGCAGTGAAATCCCGGGTATCGCGAGCACAGATACG. Amino acid sequence: CASSEIPGIASTDT. The complete CDR3 protein is CASSEIPGIASTDTQYF.

In regard to this clone: The observed sequence ends 3 residues before the CDR3 terminus, with the missing tail filled in from the germline J gene. This chain uses TRBV19 with TRBJ1-2; unclear D gene. Germline V gene data show CDR1 as LNHDA and CDR2 as SQIVND (reference sequence). This CDR3 has 15 amino acids. The CDR3 here is CASSILAGGGYDYTF. The part of the CDR3 DNA that was read is TGTGCCAGTAGTATCCTAGCGGGAGGTGGTTACGAC.

With regard to this clone: The read ends 3 residues before the CDR3 terminus; that terminus is restored from the germline J gene. The rearrangement links TRBV5-1 to TRBJ2-6; a weak D match, TRBD1 (5 bases). The V gene lost 0 bases and the J gene lost 5 bases, with 15 bases spanning the gap. The CDR3 spans 17 residues. Germline lookup yields CDR1 SGHRS and CDR2 YFSETQ. Incomplete CDR3 DNA: TGCGCCAGCAGCTTGGGACAGTCCGCGCTGAGGGCCAACGTC. Encoded protein: CASSLGQSALRANV. The complete CDR3 protein is CASSLGQSALRANVLTF. The full variable domain, completed using reference TRBV5-1 and TRBJ2-6, is KAGVTQTPRYLIKTRGQQVTLSCSPISGHRSVSWYQQTPGQGLQFLFEYFSETQRNKGNFPGRFSGRQFSNSRSEMNVSTLELGDSALYLCASSLGQSALRANVLTFGAGSRLTVL.

CDR3 sequence reads: CASSFYTRGTSGRNEQFF. The covered CDR3 bases are TGTGCCAGCAGCTTCTACACCAGGGGGACTAGCGGGAGAAATGAG. The chain combines TRBV7-8 with TRBJ2-1, with 14 bases aligning to TRBD2. Read coverage stops 3 residues before the CDR3 terminus; the germline J gene supplies the remainder. Per germline, CDR1 SGHVS and CDR2 FQNEAQ. The CDR3 contains 18 residues. With 3 bases clipped from V and 7 bases from J, the junction kept 11 bases outside the gene matches.

As regards this clone: The CDR3 goes on 3 residues after the read ends, and that part is filled in from the germline J gene. The chain has TRBV11-2 and TRBJ1-4, with 8 bases identical to TRBD1. Germline CDR1 and CDR2: SGHAT and FQNNGV. CDR3 length equals 15 residues. The covered CDR3 bases are TGTGCCAGCAGCATCGTCAGGGGGCCTAGTTCACCA. It yields the protein CASSIVRGPSSP. The complete CDR3 sequence is CASSIVRGPSSPLFF. Drawing the rest from reference TRBV11-2 and TRBJ1-4, the complete variable domain is EAGVAQSPRYKIIEKRQSVAFWCNPISGHATLYWYQQILGQGPKLLIQFQNNGVVDDSQLPKDRFSAERLKGVDSTLKIQPAKLEDSAVYLCASSIVRGPSSPLFFGSGTQLSVL.

On this clone: The observed sequence ends 3 residues before the CDR3 terminus, with the missing tail filled in from the germline J gene. This chain uses TRBV7-6 with TRBJ2-3; a possible D gene is TRBD1 (6 bases). With 2 bases removed from V and 1 base from J, the gap between germline ends came to 13 bases. The length of the CDR3 is 16 residues. From germline, CDR1 is SGHVS and CDR2 FNYEAQ. CDR3: CASSLRGRPGTDTQYF. The part of the CDR3 DNA that was read is TGTGCCAGCAGCTTAAGGGGGAGACCTGGCACAGATACG.

The sequenced CDR3 bases are TGTGCCAGCAGCCATAGCGAGAGCTCCTACAATGAG. Translating gives CASSHSESSYNE. The entire CDR3 protein reads CASSHSESSYNEQFF. This rearrangement joins TRBV7-9 to TRBJ2-1; D is possibly TRBD2 (5 bases). The CDR3 is cut off 3 residues early in the read; its end comes from the germline J gene. This CDR3 spans 15 amino acids. Between the trimmed V and J ends, which lost 5 bases and 0 bases, there was a span of 11 bases. In germline, CDR1 is SEHNR, CDR2 FQNEAQ (reference sequence). Supplemented by reference TRBV7-9 and TRBJ2-1, the full variable domain reads DTGVSQNPRHKITKRGQNVTFRCDPISEHNRLYWYRQTLGQGPEFLTYFQNEAQLEKSRLLSDRFSAERPKGSFSTLEIQRTEQGDSAMYLCASSHSESSYNEQFFGPGTRLTVL.

With respect to this clone: The read finishes 3 residues shy of the CDR3 end, and the germline J gene is used to complete it. J is TRBJ2-3 and V is TRBV28, with unresolved D. This CDR3 region has 13 residues. V was cut by 8 bases and J by 3 bases, with 12 bases left in between. The germline CDR1 and CDR2 sequences are MDHEN and SYDVKM. The CDR3 bases that were read are TGTGCCAGCTTTGACATGAGGACAGATACG. It encodes CASFDMRTDT. The whole CDR3 sequence reads CASFDMRTDTQYF.

Comment on this clone: The sequenced fragment ends 3 residues before the CDR3 boundary, so the rest is inferred from the germline J gene. The rearrangement uses TRBV20-1 and TRBJ1-1; possibly TRBD1 for D (6 bases). CDR3 length: 14 amino acids. V dropped 6 bases and J dropped 4 bases, with 18 bases sitting between them. Germline-derived CDR1 and CDR2 are DFQATT and SNEGSKA (reference sequence). CDR3 region: CSAQTARGGTEAFF. CDR3 DNA (partial): TGCAGTGCACAGACGGCTAGAGGGGGCACTGAA.

The CDR3 DNA, read in part, is TGTGCCAGCAGCAACGAGCCTAGCGGATACAATGAC. Encoded protein: CASSNEPSGYND. The entire CDR3 reads CASSNEPSGYNDYTF. The gene calls are TRBV7-3 and TRBJ1-2, with D unresolved. With the read ending 3 residues before the CDR3 end, the germline J gene is used to fill in that end. CDR1 and CDR2 from the germline V gene are SGHTA and FQGTGA. The CDR3 loop spans 15 amino acids.

Comments on this clone: Sequencing ends 3 residues short of the CDR3 end; the germline J gene provides the rest. Other nucleotide sequences from this sample produce the same CDR3. This chain uses TRBV5-1 with TRBJ1-3; D remains ambiguous. Per the germline V gene, CDR1 is SGHRS and CDR2 is YFSETQ. The CDR3 totals 15 residues. Trimming cost V 0 bases and J 0 bases, with 7 bases left between them. The part of the CDR3 DNA that was read is TGCGCCAGCAGCTTGGAGGGCCTCTCTGGAAACACC. Amino acids: CASSLEGLSGNT. The CDR3, in full, reads CASSLEGLSGNTIYF.